This TCR beta chain is drawn from a study of T cell responses to AZD1222 COVID-19 vaccine. The repertoire was sequenced with immunoSEQ multiplex PCR; TCRdb's copy has only in-frame clones and lacks some. Of around 200,000 clones in the sample, around 90% were seen once. Germline lookup yields CDR1 SGHTA and CDR2 FQGNSA. This CDR3 region has 14 residues. V was cut by 5 bases and J by 2 bases, with 13 bases left in between. General observations from the study: Spike-specific TCR breadth and depth rose after two AZD1222 doses. Clonal diversity was possibly underestimated, and white British individuals and females predominated among donors.

Turning to this clone: The antigen is undetermined.

This clonotype originated in an adult in good health. Material: peripheral blood, obtained on day 0 of AZD1222 vaccination. The chain combines TRBV7-2 with TRBJ2-7; D may match TRBD1 or TRBD2 (5 bases each). The chain's CDR3 is CASSNRDGPYEQYF. The CDR3 coding sequence is TGTGCCAGCAGCAACCGGGACGGACCCTACGAGCAGTACTTC.